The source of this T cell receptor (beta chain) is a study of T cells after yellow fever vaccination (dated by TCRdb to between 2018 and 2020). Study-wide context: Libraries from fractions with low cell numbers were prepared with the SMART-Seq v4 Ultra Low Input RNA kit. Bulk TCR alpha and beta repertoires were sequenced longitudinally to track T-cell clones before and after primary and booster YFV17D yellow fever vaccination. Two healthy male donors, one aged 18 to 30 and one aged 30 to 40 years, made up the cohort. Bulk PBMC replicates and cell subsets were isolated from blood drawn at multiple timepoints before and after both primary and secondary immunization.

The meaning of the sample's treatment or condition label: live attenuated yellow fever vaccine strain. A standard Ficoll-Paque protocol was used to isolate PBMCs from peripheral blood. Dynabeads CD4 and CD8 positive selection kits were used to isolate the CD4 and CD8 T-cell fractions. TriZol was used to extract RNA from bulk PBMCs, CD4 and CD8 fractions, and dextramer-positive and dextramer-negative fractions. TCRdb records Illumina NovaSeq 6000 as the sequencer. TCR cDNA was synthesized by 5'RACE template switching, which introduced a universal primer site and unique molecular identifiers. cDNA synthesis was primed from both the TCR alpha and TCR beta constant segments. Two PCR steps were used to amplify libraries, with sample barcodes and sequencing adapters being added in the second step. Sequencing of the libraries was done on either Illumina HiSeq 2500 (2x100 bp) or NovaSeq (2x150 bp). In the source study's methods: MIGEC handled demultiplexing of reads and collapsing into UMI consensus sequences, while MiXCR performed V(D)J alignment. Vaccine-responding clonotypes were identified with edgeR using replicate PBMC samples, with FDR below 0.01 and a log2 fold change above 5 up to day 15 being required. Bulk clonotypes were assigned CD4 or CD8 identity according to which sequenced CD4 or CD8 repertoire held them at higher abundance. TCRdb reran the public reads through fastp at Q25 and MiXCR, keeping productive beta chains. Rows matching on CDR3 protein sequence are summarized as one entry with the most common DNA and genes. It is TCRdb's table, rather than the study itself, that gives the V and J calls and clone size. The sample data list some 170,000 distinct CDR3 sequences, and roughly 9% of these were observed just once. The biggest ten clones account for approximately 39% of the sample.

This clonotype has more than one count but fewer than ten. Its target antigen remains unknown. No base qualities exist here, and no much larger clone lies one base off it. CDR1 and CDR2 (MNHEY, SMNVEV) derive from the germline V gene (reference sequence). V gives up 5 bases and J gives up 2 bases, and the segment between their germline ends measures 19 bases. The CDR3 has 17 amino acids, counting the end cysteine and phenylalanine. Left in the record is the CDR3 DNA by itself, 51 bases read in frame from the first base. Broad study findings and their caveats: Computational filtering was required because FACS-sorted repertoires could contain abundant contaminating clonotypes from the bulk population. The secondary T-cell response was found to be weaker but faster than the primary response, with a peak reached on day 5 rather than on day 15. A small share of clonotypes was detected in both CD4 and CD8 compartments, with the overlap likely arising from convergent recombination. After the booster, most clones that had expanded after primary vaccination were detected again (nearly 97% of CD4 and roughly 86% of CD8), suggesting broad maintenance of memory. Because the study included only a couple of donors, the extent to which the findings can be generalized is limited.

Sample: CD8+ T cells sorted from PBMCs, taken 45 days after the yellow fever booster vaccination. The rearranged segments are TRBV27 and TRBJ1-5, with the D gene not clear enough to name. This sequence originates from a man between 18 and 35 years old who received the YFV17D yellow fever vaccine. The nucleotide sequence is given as TGTGCCAGCAGTCAAGGGAGCGGCCCCGAGGGCAATCAGCCCCAGCATTTT. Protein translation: CASSQGSGPEGNQPQHF.